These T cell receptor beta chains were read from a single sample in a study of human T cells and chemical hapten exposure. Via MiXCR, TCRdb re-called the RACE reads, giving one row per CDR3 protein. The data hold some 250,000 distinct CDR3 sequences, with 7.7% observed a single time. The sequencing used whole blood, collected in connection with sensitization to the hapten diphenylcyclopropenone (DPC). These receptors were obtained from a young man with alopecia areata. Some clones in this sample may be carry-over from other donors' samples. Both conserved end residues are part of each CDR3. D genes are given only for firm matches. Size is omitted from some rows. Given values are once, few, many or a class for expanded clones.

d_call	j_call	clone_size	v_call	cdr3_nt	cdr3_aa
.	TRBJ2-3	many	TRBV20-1	TGCAGTGCTAGAGAGGTTGCCAGAGATACGCAGTATTTT	CSAREVARDTQYF
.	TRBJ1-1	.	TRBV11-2	TGTGCCAGCAGCTTGCCGACTGAAGCTTTCTTT	CASSLPTEAFF
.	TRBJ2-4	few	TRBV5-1	TGCGCCAGCAGTTTGAATTGGGACGGTCTAGCCAAAAACATTCAGTACTTC	CASSLNWDGLAKNIQYF
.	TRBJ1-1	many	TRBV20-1	TGCAGTGCTAGACGGGGGAACACTGAAGCTTTCTTT	CSARRGNTEAFF
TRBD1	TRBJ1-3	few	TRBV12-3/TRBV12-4	TGTGCCAGCAGTTTAGGCCCCCGACAGGGGTGGAGAAACACCATATATTTT	CASSLGPRQGWRNTIYF
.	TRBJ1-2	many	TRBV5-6	TGTGCCAGCAGCTTAACGGAATATGGCTACACCTTC	CASSLTEYGYTF
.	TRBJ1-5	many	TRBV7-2	TGTGCCAGCAGCTCACGATACAGGGATTCGCAGCCCCAGCATTTT	CASSSRYRDSQPQHF
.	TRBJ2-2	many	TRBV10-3	TGTGCCATCAGTCCGGGACAACCAGCCACCGGGGAGCTGTTTTTT	CAISPGQPATGELFF
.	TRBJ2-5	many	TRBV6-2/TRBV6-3	TGTGCCAGCAGAGGGACGGCCCAAGAGACCCAGTACTTC	CASRGTAQETQYF
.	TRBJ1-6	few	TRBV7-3	TGTGCCAGCAGCTTAATGCGGGGGGCTAATTCACCCCTCCACTTT	CASSLMRGANSPLHF